What follows are 14 T cell receptor beta chains derived from one specimen sequenced in a study of radiotherapy plus CTLA-4 blockade in lung cancer. Data came from immunoSEQ multiplex PCR; TCRdb stores just in-frame clones and leaves some out. The profile shows roughly 100,000 clones, around 86% of them singletons. The material sequenced was peripheral blood, taken from a patient treated with radiotherapy plus ipilimumab. The receptors here all came from a human donor with non-small cell lung cancer who had a partial response to radiotherapy plus ipilimumab.

For the CDR3, the DNA is TGTGCCAGCAGCCGGACAGGCCTTTTGGGAAACACCATATATTTT. It yields the protein CASSRTGLLGNTIYF. The gene calls are TRBV5-5 and TRBJ1-3; 7 nucleotides agree with TRBD1. Germline lookup yields CDR1 SGHKS and CDR2 YYEKEE (reference sequence). V dropped 4 bases and J dropped 4; count of bases not matched to a gene: 8. The CDR3 loop spans 15 amino acids.

This clone was found a few times. The genes are TRBV7-3 and TRBJ2-7; 7 nucleotides match TRBD2. CDR3 length: 15 amino acids. Germline V gives CDR1 SGHTA, CDR2 FQGTGA. The V and J ends lost 4 bases and 7 bases, in that order; junction bases with no gene match: 13. The CDR3 DNA is TGTGCCAGCAGCTACGGGACGCCCGGGAGGAGGGAGCAGTACTTC. This translates into CASSYGTPGRREQYF.

V is TRBV28 and J is TRBJ2-5, with 7 bases fitting TRBD2. Germline values: CDR1 MDHEN, CDR2 SYDVKM. Trimming removed 3 bases from V and 2 bases from J; junction bases left unmatched: 3. The CDR3 totals 14 residues. The CDR3 nucleotides are TGTGCCAGCAGTTTCGGGGGGAGTCAAGAGACCCAGTACTTC. It encodes CASSFGGSQETQYF.

V usage is TRBV5-4 and J usage is TRBJ1-3; TRBD1 aligns across 7 bases. Germline V CDR1 and CDR2: SGHNT, YYREEE (reference sequence). This CDR3 comprises 16 residues. Trimming cost V 4 bases and J 0 bases; bases outside gene matches: 7. The CDR3 nucleotides are TGTGCCAGCAGCCTCGGACAGGCCTACTCTGGAAACACCATATATTTT. It encodes CASSLGQAYSGNTIYF. The variable domain in full, completed from reference TRBV5-4 and TRBJ1-3, reads ETGVTQSPTHLIKTRGQQVTLRCSSQSGHNTVSWYQQALGQGPQFIFQYYREEENGRGNFPPRFSGLQFPNYSSELNVNALELDDSALYLCASSLGQAYSGNTIYFGEGSWLTVV.

The chain employs TRBV28 and TRBJ1-5, with D perhaps TRBD1 (5 bases). The germline V and J ends were trimmed by 5 bases and 2 bases, with 13 bases remaining between them. The CDR3 sequence is 15 residues long. CDR1 MDHEN and CDR2 SYDVKM come from the germline V gene. CDR3 coding DNA: TGTGCCAGCAGTGGTATATTAGGGGGCAATCAGCCCCAGCATTTT. Translated, it gives CASSGILGGNQPQHF.

V and J are TRBV20-1 and TRBJ2-1, with 7 bases identical to TRBD2. The germline gives CDR1 DFQATT, CDR2 SNEGSKA (reference sequence). Trimming took 5 bases from V and 10 from J; bases not matched to a gene: 5. The CDR3 contains 11 residues. CDR3 residues: CSAGPGLEQFF. The CDR3 region has the DNA TGCAGTGCTGGGCCGGGACTAGAGCAGTTCTTC.

This clone was seen only a few times. The rearrangement joins TRBV30 to TRBJ1-5; 8 bases are shared with TRBD1. V gave up 6 bases and J gave up 7 bases; unmatched junction bases: 8. The CDR3 contains 13 residues. CDR1 is GTSNPN, CDR2 SVGIG, per germline (reference sequence). The CDR3 sequence: CACAGQGRQPQHF. The CDR3 DNA reads as TGTGCCTGCGCCGGACAGGGAAGGCAGCCCCAGCATTTT.

This clone has only a few counts. The gene calls are TRBV29-1 and TRBJ2-5, with 7 bases identical to TRBD1. V was clipped by 8 bases and J by 1 base; unmatched bases: 4. The CDR3 runs to 12 residues. The germline V gene has CDR1 SQVTM and CDR2 ANQGSEA. Written as DNA, the CDR3 is TGCAGCCCGGGACAGCCCCAAGAGACCCAGTACTTC. Translated, it gives CSPGQPQETQYF. The full variable domain, with the rest looked up from reference TRBV29-1 and TRBJ2-5, is SAVISQKPSRDICQRGTSLTIQCQVDSQVTMMFWYRQQPGQSLTLIATANQGSEATYESGFVIDKFPISRPNLTFSTLTVSNMSPEDSSIYLCSPGQPQETQYFGPGTRLLVL.

V usage is TRBV28 and J usage is TRBJ2-3; TRBD2 aligns across 11 bases. The V gene end was trimmed by 6 bases and the J gene end by 4 bases; junction bases not matched to a gene: 9. The germline gives CDR1 MDHEN, CDR2 SYDVKM. There are 16 residues in the CDR3. CDR3 loop: CASSYTSGSSSDTQYF. The CDR3 nucleotides read TGTGCCAGCAGCTACACTAGCGGGAGTTCCTCAGATACGCAGTATTTT.

V and J are TRBV18 and TRBJ2-5; perhaps TRBD2 as D (5 bases). The CDR3 extends over 15 amino acids. Germline lookup yields CDR1 KGHSH and CDR2 LQKENI. Trimming left V 5 bases short and J 5 bases short, with 18 bases between. CDR3 loop: CASSGRWESSETQYF. The CDR3, as DNA: TGTGCCAGCTCAGGTCGCTGGGAGTCAAGCGAGACCCAGTACTTC.

The rearrangement joins TRBV30 to TRBJ2-7; 9 nucleotides agree with TRBD2. V shed 5 bases and J 6 bases; nucleotides not matched to a gene: 11. The CDR3 contains 14 residues. Per the germline V gene, CDR1 is GTSNPN and CDR2 is SVGIG (reference sequence). This CDR3 reads CAWDSGRERTEQYF. The CDR3 DNA follows: TGTGCCTGGGATAGCGGGAGAGAGAGGACCGAGCAGTACTTC.

This clone was seen a single time. CDR3 DNA: TGTGCCAGCACCCTTGGAAGACAGGGGGTACTACTAGCGGGTTTCGAGACCCAGTACTTC. This translates into CASTLGRQGVLLAGFETQYF. J is TRBJ2-5 and V is TRBV28, with D perhaps matching TRBD1 or TRBD2 (9 bases each). V lost 7 bases and J 5 bases, leaving 35 bases between the germline ends. The CDR3 spans 20 residues. Germline V lookup: CDR1 MDHEN, CDR2 SYDVKM.

This rearrangement joins TRBV18 to TRBJ2-7; perhaps TRBD1 as D (6 bases). CDR1 is KGHSH, CDR2 LQKENI, per germline. CDR3 length equals 18 residues. The V and J ends lost 3 bases and 2 bases respectively, with 23 bases between them. Here the CDR3 DNA reads TGTGCCAGCTCACCCCCTTCTGGCCGGCAGGGGAGAACCTACGAGCAGTACTTC. Translation gives CASSPPSGRQGRTYEQYF.

The chain combines TRBV2 with TRBJ2-7; TRBD1 might be the D (5 bases). Germline V CDR1 and CDR2: SNHLY, FYNNEI. The CDR3 has 14 amino acids. V lost 3 bases and J lost 0, with 9 bases in between. The DNA of the CDR3 is TGTGCCAGCAGTGACCAGGGAAGCTCCTACGAGCAGTACTTC. This translates into CASSDQGSSYEQYF. Combining the CDR3 with reference TRBV2 and TRBJ2-7 gives the whole variable domain EPEVTQTPSHQVTQMGQEVILRCVPISNHLYFYWYRQILGQKVEFLVSFYNNEISEKSEIFDDQFSVERPDGSNFTLKIRSTKLEDSAMYFCASSDQGSSYEQYFGPGTRLTVT.